Presented here are 22 T cell receptor beta chains from one specimen sequenced in a study of cytotoxic CD8 clonotypes in ibrutinib-treated CLL. Assay: immunoSEQ multiplex PCR; the TCRdb copy retains only in-frame clones and omits some. The sample includes 130,000 or so clones, approximately 77% of them seen just once. This specimen consisted of PBMCs, obtained after 12 months of ibrutinib treatment. Receptors were obtained from a human donor with chronic lymphocytic leukemia.

The table lists this clone with a count of one. The genes are TRBV5-1 and TRBJ2-7; TRBD2 matches at 11 bases. The CDR3 has 14 amino acids. Germline assignment: CDR1 SGHRS and CDR2 YFSETQ. Losses at the gene ends were 2 bases for V and 6 bases for J; bases not matched to a gene: 4. CDR3 coding DNA: TGCGCCAGCAGCTTTAGACTAGCGGGAACCGAGCAGTACTTC. It is translated as CASSFRLAGTEQYF.

V gene TRBV25-1 combines with J gene TRBJ2-1; 14 bases fit TRBD2. Germline CDR1 reads MGHDK; CDR2 reads SYGVNS. V shed 4 bases, J shed 13 bases, and the junction held 6 bases outside the gene matches. The CDR3 contains 14 residues. The chain's CDR3 is CASSGTGTSGSQFF. The CDR3 nucleotides read TGTGCCAGCAGTGGAACCGGGACTAGCGGGAGTCAGTTCTTC.

The V and J genes are TRBV14 and TRBJ1-2; D is undetermined. This CDR3 contains 13 residues. Germline V gene data show CDR1 as SGHDN and CDR2 as FVKESK. V was pared by 1 base and J by 2 bases, with 5 bases between. The DNA for the CDR3 is TGTGCCAGCAGCCAAGGCCTCAACTATGGCTACACCTTC. As protein: CASSQGLNYGYTF.

The chain joins TRBV5-1 to TRBJ2-6; D is unresolved. The CDR3 covers 14 residues. Germline loops: CDR1 SGHRS, CDR2 YFSETQ. V dropped 5 bases and J dropped 4 bases, with 10 bases sitting between them. The DNA of the CDR3 is TGCGCCAGCAGAAGGGATGGAGGGGCCAACGTCCTGACTTTC. Protein sequence: CASRRDGGANVLTF.

The chain uses TRBV6-5 and TRBJ2-2; 8 bases fit TRBD1. CDR3 size: 15 residues. Germline V gene data show CDR1 as MNHEY and CDR2 as SVGAGI. J gave up 1 base and V 4 bases, and 2 bases lay outside the gene matches. The CDR3 DNA follows: TGTGCCAGCAGTTCCGGGACAGGGAACACCGGGGAGCTGTTTTTT. This translates into CASSSGTGNTGELFF.

In this sample, this clone turned up a few times. CDR3 DNA: TGTGCCAGCAGTTTGCGTCAGCCCCAGCATTTT. This codes for CASSLRQPQHF. This chain connects TRBV27 to TRBJ1-5; D unclear. Per the germline V gene, CDR1 is MNHEY and CDR2 is SMNVEV (reference sequence). V was trimmed by 3 bases and J by 6 bases, leaving 3 bases between them. The CDR3 consists of 11 residues.

The rearrangement links TRBV28 to TRBJ2-7; D remains unclear. In germline, CDR1 is MDHEN, CDR2 SYDVKM. There are 14 residues in the CDR3. V lost 3 bases and J lost 1, with 10 bases in between. The CDR3 protein is CASSLGTQSYEQYF. The CDR3 DNA follows: TGTGCCAGCAGTTTGGGCACACAGTCCTACGAGCAGTACTTC.

The rearrangement joins TRBV27 to TRBJ2-3, with 7 bases that match TRBD2. Trimming cost V 9 bases and J 0 bases; bases outside gene matches: 15. Germline V gene sequence: CDR1 MNHEY, CDR2 SMNVEV (reference sequence). The CDR3 contains 17 residues. The CDR3, as DNA: TGTGCCAGGTCCCCGCTAGCGGAAATTTCTAGCACAGATACGCAGTATTTT. It translates to CARSPLAEISSTDTQYF.

J is TRBJ2-3 and V is TRBV5-1; the D gene is possibly TRBD2 (5 bases). CDR3 length: 16 residues. Germline V gene lookup returns CDR1 SGHRS and CDR2 YFSETQ. V lost 6 bases and J 2 bases, leaving 19 bases between the germline ends. The CDR3 DNA sequence: TGCGCCAGCACTCGTTTCGAGGGCAGATACACAGATACGCAGTATTTT. It yields the protein CASTRFEGRYTDTQYF.

CDR3 DNA: TGTGCCATCAGCCGCGACGGTAACACTGAAGCTTTCTTT. Its translation is CAISRDGNTEAFF. The chain has TRBV10-3 and TRBJ1-1, with D hard to call. V was shortened by 6 bases and J by 2 bases, with 10 bases between the two germline ends. This CDR3 is built from 13 residues. Germline V gene sequence: CDR1 ENHRY, CDR2 SYGVKD.

The chain employs TRBV2 and TRBJ1-5; D may be TRBD1 (5 bases). The germline gives CDR1 SNHLY, CDR2 FYNNEI. This CDR3 is 13 amino acids long. V was trimmed by 4 bases and J by 5 bases, leaving 9 bases between them. In DNA, the CDR3 is TGTGCCAGCAGTGGGGGGGAAGATCAGCCCCAGCATTTT. Translation gives CASSGGEDQPQHF.

The chain employs TRBV18 and TRBJ2-3; D uncertain. Trimming stripped 2 bases from V and 0 bases from J, with 9 bases between. The CDR3 totals 15 residues. Germline CDR1 reads KGHSH; CDR2 reads LQKENI. The CDR3 DNA is TGTGCCAGCTCACCAGTTTCTGCTAGCACAGATACGCAGTATTTT. This encodes CASSPVSASTDTQYF.

This chain uses TRBV10-3 with TRBJ1-5, with D unresolved. The CDR3 is 13 residues long. Germline lookup yields CDR1 ENHRY and CDR2 SYGVKD. The V end was cut by 7 bases, the J end by 0 bases, with 7 bases between. The CDR3 region has the DNA TGTGCCATCACAGGAGATAGCAATCAGCCCCAGCATTTT. Residues: CAITGDSNQPQHF.

The V gene is TRBV6-5, the J gene TRBJ2-7; TRBD1 agrees at 7 bases. Germline trimming cut 2 bases from V and 5 bases from J; bases unmatched to any gene: 6. The CDR3 sequence is 14 residues long. Germline values: CDR1 MNHEY, CDR2 SVGAGI. CDR3 sequence reads: CASSYAQGKNEQYF. CDR3 DNA sequence: TGTGCCAGCAGTTACGCACAGGGGAAAAACGAGCAGTACTTC.

The chain links TRBV5-1 to TRBJ2-1, with TRBD2 matching 7 bases. The CDR3 loop spans 16 amino acids. The junction had 7 bases not matched to a gene; V was cut back by 4 bases and J by 0 bases. CDR1 is SGHRS, CDR2 YFSETQ, per germline. The CDR3 sequence: CASSEFREVSYNEQFF. For the CDR3, the DNA is TGCGCCAGCAGCGAGTTCCGGGAGGTCTCCTACAATGAGCAGTTCTTC.

The chain couples TRBV25-1 to TRBJ2-3; D gene ambiguous. CDR1 and CDR2 from the germline V gene are MGHDK and SYGVNS. The CDR3 runs 14 residues. V shed 2 bases and J shed 6 bases, with 12 bases lying between them. The CDR3 coding sequence is TGTGCCAGCAGTGAAACCTGGGTGCAGGATACGCAGTATTTT. It yields the protein CASSETWVQDTQYF.

This sequence joins TRBV15 and TRBJ2-5; D not resolved. CDR3 length: 16 amino acids. Trimming cost V 3 bases and J 5 bases, with 19 bases left between them. Germline assignment: CDR1 LNHNV and CDR2 YYDKDF (reference sequence). The CDR3 region is CATSSGPYTERETQYF. CDR3 nucleotide sequence: TGTGCCACCAGCAGCGGGCCATACACGGAACGGGAGACCCAGTACTTC.

V usage is TRBV14 and J usage is TRBJ1-1; D possibly corresponds to TRBD1 (5 bases). CDR3 length equals 13 residues. Trimming removed 1 base from V and 11 bases from J, with 14 bases in between. The germline V gene has CDR1 SGHDN and CDR2 FVKESK. The CDR3, as DNA: TGTGCCAGCAGCCAAGTCAGTTCGGGGGGGGCTTTCTTT. Translating gives CASSQVSSGGAFF.

The J gene is TRBJ2-1, the V gene TRBV20-1; no firm D call. The CDR3 is 10 amino acids. Deletions cut 4 bases from V and 9 bases from J, with 7 bases between. CDR1 is DFQATT, CDR2 SNEGSKA, per germline (reference sequence). The CDR3 is CSATRSEQFF. Written as DNA, the CDR3 is TGCAGTGCTACTAGGAGTGAGCAGTTCTTC.

The chain carries TRBV7-2 and TRBJ1-1; TRBD1 matches 7 bases. CDR3 length: 12 amino acids. J lost 12 bases, V lost 1 base, and 5 bases had no gene match. Germline values: CDR1 SGHTA, CDR2 FQGNSA. The CDR3 region is CASSLVDRAPFF. The CDR3 DNA follows: TGTGCCAGCAGCTTAGTCGACAGGGCCCCTTTCTTT.

Written as DNA, the CDR3 is TGCGCCAGCAGTGAAGGGGGCCGTTACTACGAGCAGTACTTC. Translation gives CASSEGGRYYEQYF. The chain joins TRBV10-2 to TRBJ2-7; 7 nucleotides line up with TRBD1. V shed 3 bases, J shed 3 bases, and the junction held 5 bases outside the gene matches. CDR1 and CDR2 from the germline V gene are WSHSY and SAAADI. This CDR3 is 14 amino acids long.

This clone was recorded a few times. The chain links TRBV6-6 to TRBJ2-3; D tentatively fits TRBD1 or TRBD2 (5 bases each). This CDR3 spans 12 amino acids. CDR1 and CDR2 (germline): MNHNY, SVGAGI (reference sequence). V lost 7 bases to trimming and J lost 3 bases, with 8 bases between them. The CDR3 sequence: CASNGGTDTQYF. The CDR3 DNA is TGTGCCAGCAATGGGGGTACAGATACGCAGTATTTT.